The sequence of this T cell receptor (beta chain) was determined in a study of blood T cell repertoires in COVID-19. This study enrolled people aged about 18 to 90 from roughly 22 US geographic areas. Participant-reported clinical history was the basis for cohort assignment. This table comes from immunoSEQ multiplex PCR, and its TCRdb copy is limited to in-frame clones, with some not included. This table holds around 280,000 clones, around 90% found once. The germline V gene encodes CDR1 GTSNPN and CDR2 SVGIG (reference sequence). The CDR3 totals 15 residues. V lost 0 bases, J lost 7 bases, and 19 bases lay in between.

The sequenced sample was PBMCs or T cells enriched from blood (not recorded which). V and J are TRBV30 and TRBJ2-7; D is possibly TRBD1 (5 bases). This TCR derives from a woman aged 18-29 years with acute COVID-19. The CDR3 loop is CAWSVGWGSPGEQYF. The CDR3 coding sequence is TGTGCCTGGAGTGTAGGTTGGGGCTCTCCTGGGGAGCAGTACTTC.